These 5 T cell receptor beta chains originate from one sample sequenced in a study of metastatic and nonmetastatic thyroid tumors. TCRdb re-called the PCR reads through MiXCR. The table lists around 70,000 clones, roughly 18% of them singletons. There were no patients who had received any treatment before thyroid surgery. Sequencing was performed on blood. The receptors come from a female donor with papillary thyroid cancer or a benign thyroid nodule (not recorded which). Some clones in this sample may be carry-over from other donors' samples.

CDR3 bases: TGTGCCAGCAGCCTCACCGACACCGGGGAGCTGTTTTTT. Its protein product is CASSLTDTGELFF. The gene calls are TRBV7-3 and TRBJ2-2; no clear D. Deletions cut 5 bases from V and 3 bases from J, with 7 bases between. This CDR3 region has 13 residues. Germline CDR1 reads SGHTA; CDR2 reads FQGTGA.

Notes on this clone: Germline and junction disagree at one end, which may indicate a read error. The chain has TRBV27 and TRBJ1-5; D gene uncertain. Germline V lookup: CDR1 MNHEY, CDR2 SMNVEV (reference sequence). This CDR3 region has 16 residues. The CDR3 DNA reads TGTGCCAGCAGTTCCTTCGGCCTTCCCCAACATCAGCCCCAACATTTT. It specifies CASSSFGLPQHQPQHF.

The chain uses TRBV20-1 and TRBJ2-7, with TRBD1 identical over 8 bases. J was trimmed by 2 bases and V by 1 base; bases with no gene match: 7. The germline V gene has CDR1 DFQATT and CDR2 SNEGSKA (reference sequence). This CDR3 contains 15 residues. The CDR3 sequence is CSARGRGQGTYEQYF. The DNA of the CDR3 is TGCAGTGCTAGAGGCCGCGGACAGGGAACCTACGAGCAGTACTTC.

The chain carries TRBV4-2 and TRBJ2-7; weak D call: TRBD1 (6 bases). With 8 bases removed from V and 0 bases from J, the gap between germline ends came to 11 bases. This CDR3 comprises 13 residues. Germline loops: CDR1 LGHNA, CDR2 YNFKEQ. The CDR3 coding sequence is TGTGCCAGCGCCGACAGGTCCTCCTACGAGCAGTACTTC. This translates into CASADRSSYEQYF.

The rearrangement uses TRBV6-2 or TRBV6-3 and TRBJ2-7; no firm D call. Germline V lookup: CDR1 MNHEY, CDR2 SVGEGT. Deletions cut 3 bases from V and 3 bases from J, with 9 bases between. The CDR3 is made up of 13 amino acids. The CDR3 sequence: CASSYENNYEQYF. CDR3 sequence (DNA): TGTGCCAGCAGTTATGAGAACAACTACGAGCAGTACTTC.